Sequencing of this T cell receptor beta chain was carried out in a study of PD-L1 blockade in urothelial cancer. Study information: It was at 3 weeks (second dose) and 6 weeks after treatment start that blood was analyzed.

Indicated time point: pretreatment peripheral blood. Synthetic TCR analog templates were added to each PCR reaction. Some clones are missing from TCRdb's copy, which holds only in-frame ones; the method was immunoSEQ multiplex PCR. The sample has 30,000 to 50,000 clones; roughly 90% are singletons. The CDR3 runs 15 residues. J lost 2 bases, V lost 7 bases, and 4 bases had no gene match. From germline, CDR1 is LNHDA and CDR2 SQIVND (reference sequence). This material consisted of PBMCs, taken around atezolizumab (anti-PD-L1) treatment. This chain uses TRBV19 with TRBJ2-2, with TRBD2 matching over 10 bases. This receptor was identified in a woman aged 60 to 75 with urothelial cancer. The CDR3 sequence: CASKGLAVNTGELFF. The CDR3, as DNA: TGTGCCAGTAAAGGACTAGCGGTAAACACCGGGGAGCTGTTTTTT.